These 22 T cell receptor beta chains share one sample of origin, sequenced in a study of cytotoxic CD8 clonotypes in ibrutinib-treated CLL. The repertoire was sequenced with immunoSEQ multiplex PCR; TCRdb's copy has only in-frame clones and lacks some. Among fewer than 150,000 clones listed, around 84% were seen once. Source: PBMCs, taken after 24 months of ibrutinib treatment. The source is a human donor with chronic lymphocytic leukemia.

The table lists this clone with a count of one. This rearrangement joins TRBV19 to TRBJ1-3; D is uncertain. CDR3 length: 16 residues. Germline V gene lookup returns CDR1 LNHDA and CDR2 SQIVND (reference sequence). V was cut by 6 bases and J by 0 bases, with 15 bases left in between. CDR3 sequence (DNA): TGTGCCAGTAGGAACACGGCGCCTAGCTCTGGAAACACCATATATTTT. This encodes CASRNTAPSSGNTIYF.

The chain recombines TRBV18 with TRBJ1-2; no definite D call. The CDR3 totals 16 residues. The ends were cut back, 0 bases at V and 8 bases at J, with 19 bases in the middle. Per germline, CDR1 KGHSH and CDR2 LQKENI. CDR3: CASSPPDNTKVRGYTF. The CDR3 DNA reads as TGTGCCAGCTCACCACCAGACAATACCAAAGTCCGCGGCTACACCTTC.

This clone was picked up one time. The CDR3 nucleotides read TGTGCCAGCAGCGCGACATCGAGCTCACCCCTCCACTTT. Protein sequence: CASSATSSSPLHF. The genes are TRBV7-9 and TRBJ1-6; the D is unclear. This CDR3 is built from 13 residues. Trimming stripped 5 bases from V and 10 bases from J, with 12 bases between. CDR1 and CDR2 (germline): SEHNR, FQNEAQ (reference sequence). Full variable domain (rest looked up from reference TRBV7-9 and TRBJ1-6): DTGVSQNPRHKITKRGQNVTFRCDPISEHNRLYWYRQTLGQGPEFLTYFQNEAQLEKSRLLSDRFSAERPKGSFSTLEIQRTEQGDSAMYLCASSATSSSPLHFGNGTRLTVT.

This rearrangement joins TRBV6-5 to TRBJ1-3, with D possibly matching TRBD1 (5 bases). Deletions cut 7 bases from V and 2 bases from J, with 9 bases between. Germline CDR1 and CDR2: MNHEY and SVGAGI. This CDR3 is 13 amino acids long. The CDR3: CASTGTAGNTIYF. The CDR3 region has the DNA TGTGCCAGCACTGGGACTGCTGGAAACACCATATATTTT.

The chain employs TRBV9 and TRBJ1-2, with 7 bases fitting TRBD1. The CDR3 runs to 14 residues. The V gene end was trimmed by 3 bases and the J gene end by 8 bases; junction bases not matched to a gene: 10. CDR1 is SGDLS and CDR2 is YYNGEE in the germline V gene. The CDR3 DNA reads as TGTGCCAGCAGCGAGGTCGACAGGGTCGGGGGCTACACCTTC. Translated, it gives CASSEVDRVGGYTF.

This chain links TRBV11-1 with TRBJ1-4; D is unclear. Germline V gene data show CDR1 as SGHAT and CDR2 as FQDESV (reference sequence). CDR3 length: 13 residues. V was shortened by 4 bases and J by 10 bases, with 13 bases between the two germline ends. The CDR3 spells CASSSRRTGKLFF. CDR3 bases: TGTGCCAGCAGCTCAAGGAGGACGGGAAAACTGTTTTTT.

This chain joins TRBV11-2 and TRBJ2-4; D is perhaps TRBD1 or TRBD2 (5 bases each). CDR3 length: 18 residues. Trimming shortened V by 0 bases and J by 1 base, and 16 bases separated the two germline ends. Germline CDR1 reads SGHAT; CDR2 reads FQNNGV. CDR3 protein: CASSLDRARGSAKNIQYF. For the CDR3, the DNA is TGTGCCAGCAGCTTAGATCGGGCGAGGGGATCGGCCAAAAACATTCAGTACTTC.

The J gene is TRBJ1-2, the V gene TRBV7-9, with 10 bases that match TRBD1. The CDR3 contains 16 residues. The V segment lost 1 base and the J segment 5 bases; nucleotides outside the gene matches: 7. Germline V gene data show CDR1 as SEHNR and CDR2 as FQNEAQ (reference sequence). The chain's CDR3 is CASSLETGGRVYGYTF. The CDR3 region has the DNA TGTGCCAGCAGCTTAGAGACAGGGGGCCGGGTTTATGGCTACACCTTC. Filled out from reference TRBV7-9 and TRBJ1-2, the complete variable domain reads DTGVSQNPRHKITKRGQNVTFRCDPISEHNRLYWYRQTLGQGPEFLTYFQNEAQLEKSRLLSDRFSAERPKGSFSTLEIQRTEQGDSAMYLCASSLETGGRVYGYTFGSGTRLTVV.

This chain joins TRBV5-1 and TRBJ2-5; tentatively, D is TRBD2 (5 bases). This CDR3 has 14 residues. The V end was cut by 4 bases, the J end by 0 bases, with 10 bases between. Germline V gene data show CDR1 as SGHRS and CDR2 as YFSETQ. Here the CDR3 DNA reads TGCGCCAGCAGCAACCCCGGGAACCAAGAGACCCAGTACTTC. As protein: CASSNPGNQETQYF.

This clone was detected a few times. The gene calls are TRBV30 and TRBJ1-5, with D maybe TRBD1 (6 bases). Germline CDR1 GTSNPN, CDR2 SVGIG (reference sequence). CDR3 length: 13 residues. The V end lost 1 base, the J end lost 7 bases, and 11 bases lay between the germline ends. CDR3 amino acids: CAWSDRVRQPQHF. In DNA, the CDR3 is TGTGCCTGGAGTGACAGGGTGAGACAGCCCCAGCATTTT.

The chain employs TRBV9 and TRBJ1-6; D possibly corresponds to TRBD1 (6 bases). Trimming removed 3 bases from V and 4 bases from J, with 11 bases in between. CDR1 and CDR2 from the germline V gene are SGDLS and YYNGEE. CDR3 size: 15 residues. Here the CDR3 reads CASSAQGMYNSPLHF. For the CDR3, the DNA is TGTGCCAGCAGCGCTCAGGGGATGTATAATTCACCCCTCCACTTT.

The genes are TRBV19 and TRBJ1-1; perhaps TRBD1 as D (6 bases). V gave up 8 bases and J gave up 0 bases, with 19 bases separating them. CDR3 length: 16 residues. Germline-derived CDR1 and CDR2 are LNHDA and SQIVND (reference sequence). CDR3 nucleotide sequence: TGTGCCAGTTGGAGAAAAGCCGGGACACTGAACACTGAAGCTTTCTTT. As protein: CASWRKAGTLNTEAFF.

This chain links TRBV7-9 with TRBJ2-7, with 11 bases aligning to TRBD2. The CDR3 sequence is 14 residues long. The trim removed 5 bases at V and 4 bases at J, leaving 4 bases unmatched. Germline-derived CDR1 and CDR2 are SEHNR and FQNEAQ (reference sequence). CDR3 region: CASSIGLAGYEQYF. The CDR3 bases are TGTGCCAGCAGCATTGGACTAGCGGGTTACGAGCAGTACTTC.

CDR3 sequence (DNA): TGTGCCAGCAGCTCCCGCAATTTACTGGGCGGCTACACCTTC. Protein sequence: CASSSRNLLGGYTF. This chain joins TRBV28 and TRBJ1-2, with D unclear. The V end lost 6 bases, the J end lost 8 bases, and 19 bases lay between the germline ends. Looked up from germline, CDR1 is MDHEN and CDR2 is SYDVKM. This CDR3 has 14 residues.

This clone was counted only a few times. Other DNA sequences in this specimen translate into the identical CDR3. The J gene is TRBJ2-7, the V gene TRBV4-3, with 10 bases identical to TRBD1. CDR3 size: 13 residues. V was pared by 4 bases and J by 5 bases, with 2 bases of the junction left unmatched. Germline V gene data show CDR1 as LGHNA and CDR2 as YSLEER. The CDR3 DNA sequence: TGCGCCAGCAGCCGGGACAGGGGCGACGAGCAGTACTTC. This translates into CASSRDRGDEQYF.

The table lists this clone with a count of one. This sequence joins TRBV5-1 and TRBJ2-7, with unresolved D. V was trimmed by 1 base and J by 2 bases, leaving 13 bases between them. Germline CDR1 and CDR2: SGHRS and YFSETQ. The CDR3 has 15 amino acids. This CDR3 reads CASSLSWVGPYEQYF. The CDR3 bases are TGCGCCAGCAGCTTGAGTTGGGTGGGCCCCTACGAGCAGTACTTC.

The chain carries TRBV5-1 and TRBJ2-1; TRBD2 aligns across 8 bases. V dropped 4 bases and J dropped 7; count of bases not matched to a gene: 16. Germline-derived CDR1 and CDR2 are SGHRS and YFSETQ. This CDR3 is 17 amino acids long. CDR3 residues: CASSQDLAGPGRNEQFF. For the CDR3, the DNA is TGCGCCAGCAGCCAAGATTTAGCGGGACCGGGGAGGAATGAGCAGTTCTTC.

The CDR3 sequence is CASSRATYEQYF. The CDR3 DNA reads as TGTGCCAGCTCCAGGGCGACCTACGAGCAGTACTTC. The V call is TRBV28, the J call TRBJ2-7; a possible D gene is TRBD1 (5 bases). This CDR3 has 12 residues. Germline assignment: CDR1 MDHEN and CDR2 SYDVKM. V was clipped by 8 bases and J by 2 bases, with 10 bases between them.

The rearrangement joins TRBV28 to TRBJ2-2; D may be TRBD1 or TRBD2 (5 bases each). This CDR3 comprises 16 residues. Germline assignment: CDR1 MDHEN and CDR2 SYDVKM. The ends were cut back, 6 bases at V and 1 base at J, with 15 bases in the middle. The CDR3 bases are TGTGCCAGCAGCCAAGCCGGGACGGGGAACACCGGGGAGCTGTTTTTT. The encoded protein is CASSQAGTGNTGELFF.

This clone has a handful of counts. This chain links TRBV6-1 with TRBJ1-1; 8 positions agree with TRBD1. The CDR3 length is 15 residues. Germline CDR1 MNHNS, CDR2 SASEGT. The V and J ends lost 6 bases and 0 bases, in that order; junction bases with no gene match: 6. The CDR3 loop is CASSWTGNVNTEAFF. The CDR3 DNA follows: TGTGCCAGCAGCTGGACAGGGAACGTGAACACTGAAGCTTTCTTT.

The CDR3 DNA is TGTGCCAGCACAGGGACTTATAATTCACCCCTCCACTTT. Translated: CASTGTYNSPLHF. The J gene is TRBJ1-6, the V gene TRBV6-1; weak D call: TRBD1 (5 bases). Deletions cut 7 bases from V and 4 bases from J, with 8 bases between. CDR3 length equals 13 residues. The germline CDR1 and CDR2 sequences are MNHNS and SASEGT.

The chain is built from TRBV9 and TRBJ2-3; 10 bases match TRBD1. This CDR3 spans 16 amino acids. V shed 2 bases, J shed 2 bases, and the junction held 5 bases outside the gene matches. Germline CDR1 SGDLS, CDR2 YYNGEE. The CDR3 protein is CASSVPGTGVTDTQYF. The CDR3 bases are TGTGCCAGCAGCGTCCCCGGGACAGGGGTCACAGATACGCAGTATTTT. The entire variable domain, with the rest obtained from reference TRBV9 and TRBJ2-3, is as follows: DSGVTQTPKHLITATGQRVTLRCSPRSGDLSVYWYQQSLDQGLQFLIQYYNGEERAKGNILERFSAQQFPDLHSELNLSSLELGDSALYFCASSVPGTGVTDTQYFGPGTRLTVL.